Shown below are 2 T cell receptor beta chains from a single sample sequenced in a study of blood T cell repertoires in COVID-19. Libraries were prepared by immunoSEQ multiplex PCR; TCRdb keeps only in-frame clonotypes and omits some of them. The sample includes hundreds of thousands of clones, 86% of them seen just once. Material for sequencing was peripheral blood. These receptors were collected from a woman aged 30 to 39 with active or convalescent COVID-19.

This CDR3 is CASSFGGEYGYTF. For the CDR3, the DNA is TGCGCCAGCAGCTTCGGGGGGGAATATGGCTACACCTTC. This sequence joins TRBV5-1 and TRBJ1-2, with a tentative D call TRBD1 (5 bases). Germline CDR1 is SGHRS and CDR2 is YFSETQ. The CDR3 is 13 amino acids. The V and J ends lost 2 bases and 5 bases respectively, with 10 bases between them.

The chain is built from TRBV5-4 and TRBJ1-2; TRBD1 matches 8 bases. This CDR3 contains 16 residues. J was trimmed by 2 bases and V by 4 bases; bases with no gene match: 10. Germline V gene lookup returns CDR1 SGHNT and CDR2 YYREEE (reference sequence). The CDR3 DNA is TGTGCCAGCAGCCGTCTGACAGGGGAGGTGAACTATGGCTACACCTTC. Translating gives CASSRLTGEVNYGYTF.